The 10 T cell receptor beta chains below were found in one sample sequenced in a study of blood T cell repertoires in COVID-19. Assay used: immunoSEQ multiplex PCR; TCRdb lists only in-frame clones, some missing. This table has over 300,000 clones, around 83% appearing once. Sequencing was done on a sample of peripheral blood. Every receptor here comes from a woman in her forties or fifties with acute or convalescent COVID-19.

This clone was detected only once. J is TRBJ1-5 and V is TRBV2; D possibly corresponds to TRBD1 (5 bases). This CDR3 contains 14 residues. Deletions cut 7 bases from V and 5 bases from J, with 15 bases between. The germline gives CDR1 SNHLY, CDR2 FYNNEI. CDR3 coding DNA: TGTGCCAGCACCACCGGTTTAGGGGATCAGCCCCAGCATTTT. Residues: CASTTGLGDQPQHF.

The J gene is TRBJ1-3, the V gene TRBV29-1, with 7 positions matching TRBD1. The CDR3 covers 13 residues. V shed 6 bases, J shed 3 bases, and the junction held 5 bases outside the gene matches. Germline assignment: CDR1 SQVTM and CDR2 ANQGSEA. The CDR3 reads CSVGTAIGNTIYF. CDR3 coding DNA: TGCAGCGTCGGGACAGCCATTGGAAACACCATATATTTT.

For the CDR3, the DNA is TGTGCCAGCAGGGACAGGGCCATGAACACTGAAGCTTTCTTT. It is translated as CASRDRAMNTEAFF. This rearrangement joins TRBV6-5 to TRBJ1-1, with 8 nucleotides matching TRBD1. The J segment lost 0 bases and the V segment lost 6 bases, leaving 3 bases of the junction unmatched. This CDR3 is 14 amino acids long. Germline V gene lookup returns CDR1 MNHEY and CDR2 SVGAGI.

V usage is TRBV3-1 (or the pseudogene TRBV3-2) and J usage is TRBJ1-2; D may be TRBD1 (5 bases). Trimming took off 4 bases at V and 2 bases at J, with 17 bases between the two ends. From germline, CDR1 is LGHDT and CDR2 YNNKEL (reference sequence). The CDR3 has 16 amino acids. CDR3 loop: CASSPQAGGGNYGYTF. The CDR3 region has the DNA TGTGCCAGCAGCCCCCAAGCGGGGGGAGGCAACTATGGCTACACCTTC.

The chain joins TRBV9 to TRBJ1-4, with a weak D call TRBD1 (5 bases). Trimming cost V 1 base and J 2 bases, with 9 bases left between them. CDR3 size: 15 residues. Germline V gene lookup returns CDR1 SGDLS and CDR2 YYNGEE. The CDR3 nucleotides are TGTGCCAGCAGCGTATCACGGGGGACTAATGAAAAACTGTTTTTT. It translates to CASSVSRGTNEKLFF.

The chain recombines TRBV5-1 with TRBJ1-4; TRBD1 is a possible D gene (5 bases). Germline CDR1 reads SGHRS; CDR2 reads YFSETQ. V was pared by 4 bases and J by 0 bases, with 13 bases between. The CDR3 has 16 amino acids. CDR3 DNA: TGCGCCAGCAGCCCACAGGCAGACGCAACTAATGAAAAACTGTTTTTT. Its translation: CASSPQADATNEKLFF.

This clone was counted once. This chain links TRBV28 with TRBJ1-5, with D possibly being TRBD1 (6 bases). CDR1 MDHEN and CDR2 SYDVKM come from the germline V gene. V shed 3 bases and J shed 6 bases, with 21 bases lying between them. The CDR3 extends over 17 amino acids. The CDR3 nucleotides are TGTGCCAGCAGTTTGGTGACAGGCCCCTTGGTGAGTCAGCCCCAGCATTTT. Translated, it gives CASSLVTGPLVSQPQHF.

The chain employs TRBV19 and TRBJ1-5; TRBD1 aligns across 8 bases. The CDR3 has 16 residues. With V trimmed by 2 bases and J by 6 bases, 9 bases remained unmatched. Germline assignment: CDR1 LNHDA and CDR2 SQIVND (reference sequence). CDR3 sequence reads: CASSIRGQGSSQPQHF. The CDR3 bases are TGTGCCAGTAGTATACGAGGACAGGGTTCTTCTCAGCCCCAGCATTTT.

This chain links TRBV7-9 with TRBJ1-5; TRBD1 is a possible D gene (6 bases). The CDR3 sequence is 13 residues long. V lost 6 bases and J lost 5, with 11 bases in between. Germline assignment: CDR1 SEHNR and CDR2 FQNEAQ (reference sequence). The CDR3 protein is CASSRQVDQPQHF. Here the CDR3 DNA reads TGTGCCAGCAGTAGACAGGTGGATCAGCCCCAGCATTTT.

The CDR3 is CASSPGQGFGGYTF. For the CDR3, the DNA is TGTGCCAGCAGCCCGGGACAGGGGTTTGGGGGCTACACCTTC. The rearrangement joins TRBV9 to TRBJ1-2, with 10 bases that match TRBD1. J gave up 8 bases and V 4 bases, and 8 bases lay outside the gene matches. The CDR3 is made up of 14 amino acids. Per the germline V gene, CDR1 is SGDLS and CDR2 is YYNGEE.